The clone carrying this T cell receptor beta chain was observed at least ten times. Its antigen is unidentified. The data were obtained in a study of early T cells in non-severe SARS-CoV-2 infection. On the study more broadly: RNA in bulk from unsorted whole blood was sequenced, and chains were unpaired.

Each cDNA molecule carried a unique molecular identifier. One entry per CDR3 protein, called by TCRdb with MiXCR from the 5' RACE reads. The sample records more than 65,000 distinct CDR3 sequences, 12% being singletons. General study points: In VDJdb matching, anti-spike CD8 responses were favored while private and CD4 specificities went missing.

The source of this sequence is an adult who was a healthcare worker with PCR-confirmed SARS-CoV-2 infection or an uninfected control (not recorded which). Source material: whole blood.

CDR3 sequence reads: CATSDLSGVEAFF. The CDR3 nucleotides read TGTGCCACCAGTGATTTATCAGGGGTGGAAGCTTTCTTT. V and J are TRBV24-1 and TRBJ1-1; possibly TRBD1 for D (6 bases). The V gene lost 1 base and the J gene lost 8 bases, with 10 bases spanning the gap. The CDR3 contains 13 residues. CDR1 is KGHDR and CDR2 is SFDVKD in the germline V gene.